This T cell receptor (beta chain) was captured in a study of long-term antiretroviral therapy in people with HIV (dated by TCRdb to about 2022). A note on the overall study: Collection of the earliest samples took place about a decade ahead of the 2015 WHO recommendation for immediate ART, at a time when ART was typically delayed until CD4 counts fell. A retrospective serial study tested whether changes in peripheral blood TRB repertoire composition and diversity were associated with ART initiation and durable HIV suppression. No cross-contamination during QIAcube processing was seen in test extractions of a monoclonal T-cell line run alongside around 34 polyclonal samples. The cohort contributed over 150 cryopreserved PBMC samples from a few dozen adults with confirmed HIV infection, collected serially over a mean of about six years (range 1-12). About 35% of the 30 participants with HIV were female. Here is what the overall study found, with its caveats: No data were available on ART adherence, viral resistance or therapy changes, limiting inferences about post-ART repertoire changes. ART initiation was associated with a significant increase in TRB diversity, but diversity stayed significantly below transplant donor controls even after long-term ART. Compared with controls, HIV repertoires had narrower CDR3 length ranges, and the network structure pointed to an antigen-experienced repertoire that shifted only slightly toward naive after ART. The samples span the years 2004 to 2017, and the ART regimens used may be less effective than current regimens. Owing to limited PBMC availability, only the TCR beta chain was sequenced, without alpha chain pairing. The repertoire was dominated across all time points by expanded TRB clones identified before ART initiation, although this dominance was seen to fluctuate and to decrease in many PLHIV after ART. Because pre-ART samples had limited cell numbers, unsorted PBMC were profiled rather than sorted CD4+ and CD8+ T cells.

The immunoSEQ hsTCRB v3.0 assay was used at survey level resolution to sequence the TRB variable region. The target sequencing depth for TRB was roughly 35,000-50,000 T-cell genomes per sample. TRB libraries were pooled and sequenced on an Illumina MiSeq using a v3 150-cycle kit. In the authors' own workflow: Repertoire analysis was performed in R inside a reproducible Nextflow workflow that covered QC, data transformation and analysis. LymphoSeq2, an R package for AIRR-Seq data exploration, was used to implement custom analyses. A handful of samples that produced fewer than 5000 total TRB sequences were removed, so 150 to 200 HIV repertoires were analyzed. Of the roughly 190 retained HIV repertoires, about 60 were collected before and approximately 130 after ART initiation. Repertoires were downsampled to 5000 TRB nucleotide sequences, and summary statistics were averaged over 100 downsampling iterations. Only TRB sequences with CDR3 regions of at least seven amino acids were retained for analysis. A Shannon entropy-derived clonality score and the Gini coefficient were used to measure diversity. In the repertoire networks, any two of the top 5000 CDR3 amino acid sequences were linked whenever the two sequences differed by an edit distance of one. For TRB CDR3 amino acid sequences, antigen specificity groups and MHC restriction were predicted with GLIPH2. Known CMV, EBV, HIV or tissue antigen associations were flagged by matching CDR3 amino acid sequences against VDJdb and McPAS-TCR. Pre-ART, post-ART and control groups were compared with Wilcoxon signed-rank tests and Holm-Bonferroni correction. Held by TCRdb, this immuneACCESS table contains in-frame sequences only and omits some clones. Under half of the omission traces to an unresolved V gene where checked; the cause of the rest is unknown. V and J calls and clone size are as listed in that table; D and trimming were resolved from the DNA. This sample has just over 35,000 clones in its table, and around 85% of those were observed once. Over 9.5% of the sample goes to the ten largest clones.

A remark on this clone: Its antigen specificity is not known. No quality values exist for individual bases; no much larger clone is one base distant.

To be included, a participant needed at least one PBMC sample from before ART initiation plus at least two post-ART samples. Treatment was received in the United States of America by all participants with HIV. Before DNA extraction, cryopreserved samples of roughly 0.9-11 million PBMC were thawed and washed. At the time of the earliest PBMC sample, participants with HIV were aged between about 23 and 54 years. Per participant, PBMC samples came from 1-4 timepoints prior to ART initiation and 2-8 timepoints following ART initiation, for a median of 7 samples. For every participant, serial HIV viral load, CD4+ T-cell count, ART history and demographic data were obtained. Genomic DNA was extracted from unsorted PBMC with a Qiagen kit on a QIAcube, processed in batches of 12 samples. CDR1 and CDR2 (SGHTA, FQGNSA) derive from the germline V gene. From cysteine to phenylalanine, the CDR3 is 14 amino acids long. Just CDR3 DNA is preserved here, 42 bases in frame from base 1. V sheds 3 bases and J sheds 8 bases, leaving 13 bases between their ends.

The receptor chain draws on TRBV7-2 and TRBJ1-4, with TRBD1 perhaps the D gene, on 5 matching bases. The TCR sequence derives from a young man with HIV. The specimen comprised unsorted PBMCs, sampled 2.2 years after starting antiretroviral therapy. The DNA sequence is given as TGTGCCAGCAGCTTGGGTAGGGGAAGGGAAAAACTGTTTTTT. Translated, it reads CASSLGRGREKLFF.